The rows below give T cell receptor beta chains drawn from one sample of a study of vaccination and CD4 T cells after COVID-19. In TCRdb, the PCR reads were re-called with MiXCR into one record per CDR3 protein. The table shows under 20,000 distinct CDR3 sequences, with approximately 27% occurring only once. Their antigen targets remain unknown. The specimen was cultured CD4+ T cells from blood. The receptors shown here come from a human donor with COVID-19. CDR3s include the opening cysteine and the closing phenylalanine or tryptophan. The order of the fields is J gene, V gene, D gene, clone size, CDR3 protein, CDR3 DNA. The D gene is left open where the match is weak. Clone sizes are given selectively: once, few, many, or a class where the clone is expanded.

TRBJ2-7 TRBV20-1 . few CSARDPLLAYEQYF TGCAGTGCTAGGGACCCCCTGTTGGCCTACGAGCAGTACTTC
TRBJ2-5 TRBV6-1 . few CASTSSGGGVETQYF TGTGCCAGCACCTCTTCCGGGGGCGGGGTAGAGACCCAGTACTTC
TRBJ1-3 TRBV6-1 . . CASRTSGNTIYF TGTGCCAGTAGAACCTCTGGAAACACCATATATTTT
TRBJ2-2 TRBV7-6 . . CASSTRTATGELFF TGTGCCAGCAGCACCCGGACCGCAACCGGGGAGCTGTTTTTT
TRBJ2-7 TRBV7-2 TRBD1 . CASSLRRGQGQSEQYF TGTGCCAGCTCCCTACGGCGGGGACAGGGGCAGTCCGAGCAGTACTTC
TRBJ2-1 TRBV5-5 TRBD1 few CASSRLARDRVVNNEQFF TGTGCCAGCAGCCGCCTAGCCCGGGACAGGGTTGTAAACAATGAGCAGTTCTTC
TRBJ2-3 TRBV2 TRBD2 few CASSASLAGADTQYF TGTGCCAGCAGTGCCAGTCTAGCGGGGGCAGATACGCAGTATTTT
TRBJ2-3 TRBV20-1 . . CSARAGGRTGRTDTQYF TGCAGTGCTAGAGCCGGGGGCCGAACAGGGAGGACAGATACGCAGTATTTT
TRBJ1-3 TRBV7-8 . . CASSPLRSSGNTIYF TGTGCCAGCAGCCCCTTACGGAGCTCTGGAAACACCATATATTTT
TRBJ2-6 TRBV5-4 . . CASSGKQGVGANVLTF TGTGCCAGCAGCGGAAAACAGGGCGTAGGGGCCAACGTCCTGACTTTC
TRBJ2-3 TRBV6-2/TRBV6-3 TRBD2 few CASSYILAGRNTDTQYF TGTGCCAGCAGTTACATACTAGCGGGGCGGAACACAGATACGCAGTATTTT
TRBJ1-1 TRBV20-1 . few CSADEGGGDTEAFF TGCAGTGCTGATGAGGGTGGGGGGGACACTGAAGCTTTCTTT
TRBJ1-4 TRBV6-1 TRBD1 few CASSEGDRGRNEKLFF TGTGCCAGCAGTGAAGGGGACAGGGGGCGAAATGAAAAACTGTTTTTT
TRBJ1-4 TRBV4-1 . once CASSTRQGRGTNEKLFF TGCGCCAGCAGCACGCGTCAGGGGAGGGGCACTAATGAAAAACTGTTTTTT
TRBJ1-2 TRBV25-1 . . CASSIPGTPVGGYTF TGTGCCAGCAGTATCCCCGGGACCCCTGTGGGTGGCTACACCTTC
TRBJ1-2 TRBV7-2 . few CASSLEPAYGYTF TGTGCCAGCAGTCTGGAGCCCGCCTATGGCTACACCTTC
TRBJ1-6 TRBV5-1 . few CASSLVGEGSPLHF TGCGCCAGCAGCTTGGTAGGGGAGGGTTCACCCCTCCACTTT
TRBJ1-6 TRBV9 . . CASSARPLYNSPLHF TGTGCCAGCAGCGCTAGACCTCTTTATAATTCACCCCTCCACTTT
TRBJ1-2 TRBV7-2 . . CASSLAGGLGGYTF TGTGCCAGCAGCTTGGCGGGTGGGTTAGGGGGCTACACCTTC
TRBJ1-6 TRBV9 TRBD1 . CASSVGTGDGSSPLHF TGTGCCAGCAGCGTGGGGACAGGGGACGGTAGTTCCCCCCTCCACTTT
TRBJ2-1 TRBV12-3/TRBV12-4 . . CASSPVVGYNEQFF TGTGCCAGCAGTCCGGTTGTAGGGTACAATGAGCAGTTCTTC
TRBJ2-3 TRBV7-3 TRBD2 . CASSQGTRQDTQYF TGTGCCAGCAGCCAGGGGACTAGGCAAGATACGCAGTATTTT
TRBJ2-5 TRBV12-3/TRBV12-4 TRBD1 . CASSLTGGLETQYF TGTGCCAGCAGCCTGACAGGGGGCCTGGAGACCCAGTACTTC
TRBJ2-7 TRBV28 TRBD2 few CASSLASGGAYYEQYF TGTGCCAGCAGTTTGGCCAGCGGGGGGGCCTACTACGAGCAGTACTTC
TRBJ2-3 TRBV20-1 . few CSAPLAGRTDTQYF TGCAGTGCCCCCCTGGCGGGGAGGACAGATACGCAGTATTTT
TRBJ1-5 TRBV6-5 . few CASSYETHSNQPQHF TGTGCCAGCAGTTACGAAACGCATAGCAATCAGCCCCAGCATTTT
TRBJ2-5 TRBV15 . medium-sized CATSGGETQYF TGTGCCACCTCAGGGGGGGAGACCCAGTACTTC